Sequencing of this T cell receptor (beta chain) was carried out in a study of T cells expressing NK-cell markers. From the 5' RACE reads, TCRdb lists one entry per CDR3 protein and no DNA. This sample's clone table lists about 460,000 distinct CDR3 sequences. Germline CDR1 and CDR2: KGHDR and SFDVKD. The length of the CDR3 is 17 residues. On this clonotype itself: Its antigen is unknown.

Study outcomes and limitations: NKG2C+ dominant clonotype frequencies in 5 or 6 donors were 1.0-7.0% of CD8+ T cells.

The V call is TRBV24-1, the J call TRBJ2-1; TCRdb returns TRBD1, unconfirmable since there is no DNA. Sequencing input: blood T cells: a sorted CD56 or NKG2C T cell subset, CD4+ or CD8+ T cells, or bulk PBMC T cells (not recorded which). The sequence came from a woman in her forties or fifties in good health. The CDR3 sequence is CATSEPQGLVLDNEQFF.